One and the same sample provided the 17 T cell receptor beta chains below, sequenced in a study of beta chain features in type 1 diabetes. Every isolated RNA sample was fully reverse transcribed, so sequencing captured expressed TCRB transcripts. Using immunoSEQ multiplex PCR, the repertoire was profiled, and TCRdb retains in-frame clones only, with some absent. The sample shows 200,000 to 250,000 clones, 11% of them seen only once. The sample taken for sequencing was central memory CD4+ T cells from blood. The receptors derive from a man younger than 30 in good health.

This clone was recorded at least ten times. The rearrangement links TRBV7-2 to TRBJ2-5; tentative D call: TRBD1 (6 bases). V was pared by 2 bases and J by 0 bases, with 7 bases between. This CDR3 contains 14 residues. Germline values: CDR1 SGHTA, CDR2 FQGNSA. The CDR3 nucleotides read TGTGCCAGCAGCTTAAGGGGGTACCAAGAGACCCAGTACTTC. Encoded protein: CASSLRGYQETQYF.

This clone was seen only a few times. The chain joins TRBV7-2 to TRBJ1-2; D may be TRBD1 (6 bases). V was pared by 5 bases and J by 3 bases, with 10 bases between. Germline CDR1 reads SGHTA; CDR2 reads FQGNSA. CDR3 length: 13 amino acids. The CDR3 nucleotides read TGTGCCAGCAGCACGGACAGCTACTATGGCTACACCTTC. It codes for CASSTDSYYGYTF.

V and J are TRBV29-1 and TRBJ2-7, with 14 bases aligning to TRBD2. V was clipped by 7 bases and J by 6 bases; unmatched bases: 20. The CDR3 totals 18 residues. The germline V gene has CDR1 SQVTM and CDR2 ANQGSEA. The CDR3 loop is CSAAGGLAGALGTTEQYF. As DNA, the CDR3 is TGCAGCGCGGCGGGGGGACTAGCGGGAGCGCTGGGCACGACCGAGCAGTACTTC.

This clone has a count of ten or more. The chain combines TRBV7-9 with TRBJ2-7; 7 nucleotides align to TRBD1. The CDR3 length is 14 residues. V gave up 5 bases and J gave up 5 bases; unmatched junction bases: 9. CDR1 and CDR2 from the germline V gene are SEHNR and FQNEAQ (reference sequence). The DNA for the CDR3 is TGTGCCAGCAGCCACGACAGGGCCGGAGACGAGCAGTACTTC. It encodes CASSHDRAGDEQYF.

This clone has only a few counts. The V and J genes are TRBV7-9 and TRBJ1-1; no firm D call. Trimming pared 2 bases from V and 11 bases from J, leaving 12 bases between. This CDR3 spans 12 amino acids. In germline, CDR1 is SEHNR, CDR2 FQNEAQ (reference sequence). CDR3 bases: TGTGCCAGCAGCTTACTTGAAGGGAGCGCTTTCTTT. Protein sequence: CASSLLEGSAFF. The complete variable domain, with remaining parts taken from reference TRBV7-9 and TRBJ1-1, reads DTGVSQNPRHKITKRGQNVTFRCDPISEHNRLYWYRQTLGQGPEFLTYFQNEAQLEKSRLLSDRFSAERPKGSFSTLEIQRTEQGDSAMYLCASSLLEGSAFFGQGTRLTVV.

The V gene is TRBV28, the J gene TRBJ2-7, with TRBD2 matching over 8 bases. Germline V gene lookup returns CDR1 MDHEN and CDR2 SYDVKM. After removal of 5 bases from V and 3 bases from J, the junction contained 9 bases not matched to a gene. CDR3 length equals 15 residues. CDR3 sequence (DNA): TGTGCCAGCAGTCCGGGGGGGGCAGCGGGCTACGAGCAGTACTTC. It specifies CASSPGGAAGYEQYF.

This clone was observed a handful of times. The chain has TRBV5-4 and TRBJ2-7, with D perhaps matching TRBD2 (6 bases). From germline, CDR1 is SGHNT and CDR2 YYREEE (reference sequence). Trimming removed 4 bases at V and 1 base at J, with 12 bases between. The CDR3 sequence is 14 residues long. CDR3 sequence: CASSKSGTSYEQYF. In DNA form, the CDR3 reads TGTGCCAGCAGCAAATCCGGGACTTCCTACGAGCAGTACTTC.

This clone has only a few counts. The chain carries TRBV7-9 and TRBJ2-7; maybe TRBD1 (5 bases). The V gene lost 8 bases and the J gene lost 5 bases, with 19 bases spanning the gap. Looked up from germline, CDR1 is SEHNR and CDR2 is FQNEAQ (reference sequence). The CDR3 is made up of 14 amino acids. In DNA, the CDR3 is TGTGCCAGCTCCTTAGTCCTAGGGGTGGACGAGCAGTACTTC. Protein sequence: CASSLVLGVDEQYF.

This clone turned up a few times. The J gene is TRBJ2-1, the V gene TRBV4-1; maybe TRBD1 (5 bases). This CDR3 is built from 13 residues. The V end lost 0 bases, the J end lost 9 bases, and 9 bases lay between the germline ends. Germline CDR1 is MGHRA and CDR2 is YSYEKL. In DNA form, the CDR3 reads TGCGCCAGCAGCCAAGATCTGGGGCGTGAGCAGTTCTTC. Protein product: CASSQDLGREQFF.

This clone was counted once. For the CDR3, the DNA is TGTGCCAGCTCTGAGGGGCTAGCGGGAATCAGCACAGATACGCAGTATTTT. Its protein is CASSEGLAGISTDTQYF. The J gene is TRBJ2-3, the V gene TRBV18; TRBD2 agrees at 9 bases. The V segment lost 6 bases and the J segment 0 bases; nucleotides outside the gene matches: 10. The CDR3 contains 17 residues. Germline V gene data show CDR1 as KGHSH and CDR2 as LQKENI. Using reference TRBV18 and TRBJ2-3 for the parts outside the CDR3, the full variable domain is NAGVMQNPRHLVRRRGQEARLRCSPMKGHSHVYWYRQLPEEGLKFMVYLQKENIIDESGMPKERFSAEFPKEGPSILRIQQVVRGDSAAYFCASSEGLAGISTDTQYFGPGTRLTVL.

This clone was seen repeatedly, ten times or more. The rearrangement uses TRBV30 and TRBJ1-5; D gene unclear. V was pared by 2 bases and J by 2 bases, with 13 bases between. The length of the CDR3 is 15 residues. CDR1 and CDR2 (germline): GTSNPN, SVGIG (reference sequence). The CDR3: CAWSYGVGGNQPQHF. DNA of the CDR3: TGTGCCTGGAGTTACGGAGTAGGAGGCAATCAGCCCCAGCATTTT.

This clone was observed at least ten times. The rearrangement joins TRBV6-1 to TRBJ2-5; D gene unclear. The CDR3 extends over 15 amino acids. Trimming took 0 bases from V and 2 from J, leaving 10 bases between them. Per germline, CDR1 MNHNS and CDR2 SASEGT. In nucleotides, the CDR3 is TGTGCCAGCAGTGAAGCGCGGCCAGCACAAGAGACCCAGTACTTC. This gives the protein CASSEARPAQETQYF.

In this sample, this clone turned up a few times. The chain combines TRBV10-3 with TRBJ2-5; 10 bases align to TRBD2. The CDR3 loop spans 15 amino acids. CDR1 is ENHRY, CDR2 SYGVKD, per germline. J was trimmed by 4 bases and V by 2 bases; bases with no gene match: 4. DNA of the CDR3: TGTGCCATCAGTGAGGCTAGCGGGAGACTAGAGACCCAGTACTTC. Its translation: CAISEASGRLETQYF.

There are a few counts of this clone. J is TRBJ2-7 and V is TRBV11-2; 7 nucleotides agree with TRBD2. This CDR3 is built from 15 residues. Germline V gene data show CDR1 as SGHAT and CDR2 as FQNNGV. Unmatched junction bases numbered 8, after V lost 1 base and J lost 5 bases. The CDR3 region has the DNA TGTGCCAGCAGCTTAGTTCGGGGAGGGCCCCACGAGCAGTACTTC. Translated: CASSLVRGGPHEQYF.

This clone came up once. The genes are TRBV28 and TRBJ1-2; D possibly corresponds to TRBD1 (6 bases). The CDR3 contains 14 residues. The V end lost 8 bases, the J end lost 2 bases, and 15 bases lay between the germline ends. Germline V lookup: CDR1 MDHEN, CDR2 SYDVKM. The CDR3 protein is CASLTTQGNYGYTF. As DNA, the CDR3 is TGTGCCAGCTTGACGACTCAGGGGAACTATGGCTACACCTTC.

This clone is deemed medium-sized. The chain recombines TRBV30 with TRBJ2-4, with D perhaps matching TRBD2 (6 bases). V lost 1 base and J lost 8, with 9 bases in between. CDR1 is GTSNPN and CDR2 is SVGIG in the germline V gene (reference sequence). The CDR3 loop spans 12 amino acids. CDR3 DNA: TGTGCCTGGAGTGAACCGGGGGACATTCAGTACTTC. This sequence encodes CAWSEPGDIQYF.

The chain has TRBV7-9 and TRBJ2-1; D possibly matches TRBD1 or TRBD2 (6 bases each). CDR3 size: 15 residues. V gave up 5 bases and J gave up 6 bases, with 17 bases separating them. In germline, CDR1 is SEHNR, CDR2 FQNEAQ (reference sequence). CDR3: CASSSRQGGFNEQFF. The CDR3 nucleotides are TGTGCCAGCAGCAGCCGCCAAGGGGGGTTCAATGAGCAGTTCTTC.